The 27 T cell receptor beta chains listed next were all sequenced from one sample in a study of T cell responses to AZD1222 COVID-19 vaccine. The assay was immunoSEQ multiplex PCR, and TCRdb's table has in-frame clones only and misses some. The sample has some 190,000 clones; around nine tenths are singletons. Sequences were derived from peripheral blood, sampled 28 days after the second AZD1222 dose. The receptor set was obtained from an adult who received the AZD1222 COVID-19 vaccine.

The V gene is TRBV24-1, the J gene TRBJ1-4, with TRBD1 as a possible D gene (6 bases). The V end lost 4 bases, the J end lost 4 bases, and 12 bases lay between the germline ends. The CDR3 has 15 residues. CDR1 and CDR2 (germline): KGHDR, SFDVKD. The CDR3 loop is CATSEGTGFNEKLFF. CDR3 in DNA: TGTGCCACCAGTGAAGGAACAGGGTTTAATGAAAAACTGTTTTTT.

This clone was seen only a few times. The V and J genes are TRBV5-6 and TRBJ2-3, with 14 bases identical to TRBD2. This CDR3 has 16 residues. Per germline, CDR1 SGHDT and CDR2 YYEEEE. J gave up 6 bases and V 5 bases, and 8 bases lay outside the gene matches. The CDR3 loop reads CASRTKGLAGVDTQYF. In DNA, the CDR3 is TGTGCCAGCAGAACTAAGGGACTAGCGGGAGTTGATACGCAGTATTTT.

The V call is TRBV5-4, the J call TRBJ1-5; weak D call: TRBD1 (6 bases). Germline V CDR1 and CDR2: SGHNT, YYREEE (reference sequence). The CDR3 sequence is 18 residues long. The V and J ends lost 5 bases and 0 bases respectively, with 21 bases between them. Here the CDR3 reads CASRLQRGHLYSNQPQHF. CDR3 bases: TGTGCCAGCAGACTACAACGGGGACATCTCTATAGCAATCAGCCCCAGCATTTT.

The V call is TRBV6-5, the J call TRBJ2-2; no reliable D call. Germline V gene sequence: CDR1 MNHEY, CDR2 SVGAGI. The CDR3 runs to 12 residues. Deletions cut 4 bases from V and 2 bases from J, with 2 bases between. DNA of the CDR3: TGTGCCAGCAGTTTAAACACCGGGGAGCTGTTTTTT. This translates into CASSLNTGELFF.

The J gene is TRBJ2-7, the V gene TRBV5-6; 8 bases are shared with TRBD2. This CDR3 is built from 16 residues. The germline CDR1 and CDR2 sequences are SGHDT and YYEEEE. V shed 1 base and J 2 bases; nucleotides not matched to a gene: 8. CDR3 amino acids: CASSLSGGRTTYEQYF. DNA for the CDR3: TGTGCCAGCAGCTTGTCTGGCGGGAGGACCACCTACGAGCAGTACTTC.

The genes are TRBV18 and TRBJ2-5, with D possibly TRBD2 on 5 matching bases. The CDR3 is made up of 16 amino acids. Germline lookup yields CDR1 KGHSH and CDR2 LQKENI. The germline V and J ends were trimmed by 0 bases and 1 base, with 12 bases remaining between them. This CDR3 is CASSPPRGIGQETQYF. CDR3 coding DNA: TGTGCCAGCTCACCACCGAGAGGGATAGGCCAAGAGACCCAGTACTTC.

The V and J genes are TRBV3-1 (or the pseudogene TRBV3-2) and TRBJ1-5, with 7 bases aligning to TRBD1. Germline CDR1 LGHDT, CDR2 YNNKEL (reference sequence). With 0 bases clipped from V and 5 bases from J, the junction kept 4 bases outside the gene matches. The CDR3 runs to 15 residues. The DNA for the CDR3 is TGTGCCAGCAGCCAAGATGGGGGACAGTATCAGCCCCAGCATTTT. Protein: CASSQDGGQYQPQHF.

V and J are TRBV5-6 and TRBJ1-1, with D tentatively TRBD1 (6 bases). The CDR3 contains 14 residues. V lost 3 bases and J 4 bases, leaving 13 bases between the germline ends. Germline values: CDR1 SGHDT, CDR2 YYEEEE. The CDR3 coding sequence is TGTGCCAGCAGCTGGTGGACAGAAGTCACTGAAGCTTTCTTT. Translated: CASSWWTEVTEAFF.

The chain joins TRBV9 to TRBJ2-1; perhaps D is TRBD1 or TRBD2 (5 bases each). The CDR3 contains 18 residues. The germline V and J ends were trimmed by 0 bases and 3 bases, with 19 bases remaining between them. Germline CDR1 reads SGDLS; CDR2 reads YYNGEE. The CDR3, as DNA: TGTGCCAGCAGCGTAGAGGGGAGCAGCCTCCGTCGCTACAATGAGCAGTTCTTC. It translates to CASSVEGSSLRRYNEQFF.

CDR3 loop: CASNPSGNPSGEQYF. The CDR3 DNA follows: TGTGCCAGCAATCCCAGCGGCAACCCTTCGGGCGAGCAGTACTTC. The genes are TRBV6-5 and TRBJ2-7, with a tentative D call TRBD2 (5 bases). There are 15 residues in the CDR3. V was pared by 7 bases and J by 6 bases, with 22 bases between. CDR1 and CDR2 from the germline V gene are MNHEY and SVGAGI.

The chain uses TRBV7-3 and TRBJ1-3; 7 bases are shared with TRBD1. CDR3 length: 15 amino acids. Looked up from germline, CDR1 is SGHTA and CDR2 is FQGTGA. The V and J ends lost 4 bases and 0 bases, in that order; junction bases with no gene match: 3. The CDR3 DNA follows: TGTGCCAGCAGCTCGACAGGGTTCTCTGGAAACACCATATATTTT. Its translation: CASSSTGFSGNTIYF.

The chain uses TRBV3-1 (or the pseudogene TRBV3-2) and TRBJ2-2, with a tentative D call TRBD1 (5 bases). Germline assignment: CDR1 LGHDT and CDR2 YNNKEL (reference sequence). CDR3 length: 15 residues. V shed 4 bases and J shed 0 bases, with 9 bases lying between them. The CDR3 reads CASSPTVTNTGELFF. The CDR3 DNA sequence: TGTGCCAGCAGCCCGACAGTTACGAACACCGGGGAGCTGTTTTTT.

This chain connects TRBV6-4 to TRBJ2-7, with D tentatively TRBD1 or TRBD2 (5 bases each). This CDR3 is 16 amino acids long. Germline loops: CDR1 MRHNA, CDR2 SNTAGT. V was cut by 7 bases and J by 4 bases, with 23 bases left in between. The CDR3 here is CASTGPGTDEIYEQYF. CDR3 coding DNA: TGTGCCAGCACCGGCCCCGGGACCGATGAAATTTACGAGCAGTACTTC.

The J gene is TRBJ2-7, the V gene TRBV28; 14 bases align to TRBD2. The ends lost 6 bases at V and 4 bases at J; junction bases unmatched: 5. CDR1 is MDHEN and CDR2 is SYDVKM in the germline V gene. CDR3 size: 15 residues. The CDR3 region is CASSPGLAGEYEQYF. The CDR3 DNA reads TGTGCCAGCAGCCCGGGACTAGCGGGAGAGTACGAGCAGTACTTC.

CDR3 in amino acids: CASSLGTSGGLQETQYF. The DNA for the CDR3 is TGCGCCAGCAGCTTGGGGACTAGCGGGGGGCTTCAAGAGACCCAGTACTTC. This rearrangement joins TRBV5-1 to TRBJ2-5; 14 bases are a match to TRBD2. With V trimmed by 0 bases and J by 2 bases, 3 bases remained unmatched. CDR3 length equals 17 residues. Germline V gene lookup returns CDR1 SGHRS and CDR2 YFSETQ.

The sample holds a few counts of this clone. The chain carries TRBV19 and TRBJ1-4; D unresolved. Germline CDR1 is LNHDA and CDR2 is SQIVND (reference sequence). The CDR3 runs to 12 residues. V lost 6 bases, J lost 7 bases, and 9 bases lay in between. CDR3 sequence (DNA): TGTGCCAGTAGCTCCGATATTGAAAAACTGTTTTTT. This gives the protein CASSSDIEKLFF.

This clone was found once. The chain uses TRBV3-1 (or the pseudogene TRBV3-2) and TRBJ2-1; 12 bases are shared with TRBD2. Germline CDR1 LGHDT, CDR2 YNNKEL (reference sequence). The CDR3 loop spans 15 amino acids. J was trimmed by 6 bases and V by 4 bases; bases with no gene match: 4. The DNA for the CDR3 is TGTGCCAGCAGCCGGGGACTAGCGGGTCTCAATGAGCAGTTCTTC. It encodes CASSRGLAGLNEQFF.

The genes are TRBV5-1 and TRBJ2-5, with 10 bases identical to TRBD1. The trim removed 3 bases at V and 7 bases at J, leaving 6 bases unmatched. The CDR3 sequence is 14 residues long. Per germline, CDR1 SGHRS and CDR2 YFSETQ. The CDR3 loop reads CASSWGTGDATQYF. The DNA for the CDR3 is TGCGCCAGCAGCTGGGGGACAGGGGACGCGACCCAGTACTTC.

The chain is built from TRBV29-1 and TRBJ2-7; D gene uncertain. The CDR3 covers 13 residues. The V end lost 5 bases, the J end lost 6 bases, and 17 bases lay between the germline ends. Per germline, CDR1 SQVTM and CDR2 ANQGSEA. As DNA, the CDR3 is TGCAGCGTTACCGGGCCCCCGTTGGTCGAGCAGTACTTC. Its protein is CSVTGPPLVEQYF.

The genes are TRBV18 and TRBJ1-1, with D hard to call. V lost 3 bases, J lost 1 base, and 6 bases lay in between. CDR1 and CDR2 (germline): KGHSH, LQKENI. The CDR3 consists of 13 residues. The CDR3 here is CASSPEENTEAFF. As DNA, the CDR3 is TGTGCCAGCTCACCGGAAGAGAACACTGAAGCTTTCTTT.

The chain is built from TRBV6-2 or TRBV6-3 and TRBJ1-5, with unresolved D. Per the germline V gene, CDR1 is MNHEY and CDR2 is SVGEGT. This CDR3 has 15 amino acids. V was trimmed by 5 bases and J by 2 bases, leaving 13 bases between them. The CDR3 DNA follows: TGTGCCAGCAGTATGTTTTCCCCGGGCAATCAGCCCCAGCATTTT. Its protein is CASSMFSPGNQPQHF.

The gene calls are TRBV11-2 and TRBJ2-7, with 7 bases fitting TRBD2. V trimming: 5 bases; J trimming: 7 bases; junction bases outside the gene matches: 17. The CDR3 is 16 residues long. Germline V gene data show CDR1 as SGHAT and CDR2 as FQNNGV. The CDR3 is CASSLPTGTTPGEQYF. The CDR3 DNA is TGTGCCAGCAGCCTACCGACCGGGACTACCCCAGGGGAGCAGTACTTC.

The chain joins TRBV10-3 to TRBJ1-1, with D maybe TRBD1 (6 bases). V dropped 4 bases and J dropped 7 bases, with 16 bases sitting between them. CDR1 and CDR2 from the germline V gene are ENHRY and SYGVKD. This CDR3 comprises 14 residues. CDR3 nucleotides: TGTGCCATCAGTGCAGAGGGCGAAGGGGGTGAAGCTTTCTTT. As protein: CAISAEGEGGEAFF.

The chain employs TRBV2 and TRBJ2-1; 7 nucleotides match TRBD2. There are 17 residues in the CDR3. J lost 7 bases, V lost 2 bases, and 14 bases had no gene match. Germline V gene sequence: CDR1 SNHLY, CDR2 FYNNEI. Here the CDR3 DNA reads TGTGCCAGCAGTGAATACTATAGCCAGCGGGACTGGAATGAGCAGTTCTTC. It codes for CASSEYYSQRDWNEQFF.

The CDR3 sequence: CASSYVGGGPQHF. DNA of the CDR3: TGTGCCAGCAGTTACGTCGGCGGGGGGCCCCAGCATTTT. The gene calls are TRBV6-5 and TRBJ1-5; D possibly corresponds to TRBD1 (5 bases). V lost 2 bases to trimming and J lost 9 bases, with 11 bases between them. Germline assignment: CDR1 MNHEY and CDR2 SVGAGI. The CDR3 length is 13 residues.

This clone was seen more than once but under ten times. J is TRBJ1-2 and V is TRBV19; D perhaps matches TRBD1 (6 bases). The CDR3 is 17 residues long. Deletions cut 2 bases from V and 4 bases from J, with 20 bases between. Germline lookup yields CDR1 LNHDA and CDR2 SQIVND (reference sequence). CDR3 coding DNA: TGTGCCAGTAGTATAAGGGCAGATGGAGGACAGCTCTATGGCTACACCTTC. Its translation: CASSIRADGGQLYGYTF.

As DNA, the CDR3 is TGTGCCAGCAGTGATCCAGCACAGGGGGCAGTTGAAGCTTTCTTT. Translated, it gives CASSDPAQGAVEAFF. This chain links TRBV6-1 with TRBJ1-1, with TRBD1 matching over 9 bases. Germline V CDR1 and CDR2: MNHNS, SASEGT. CDR3 length: 15 amino acids. Germline trimming cut 3 bases from V and 7 bases from J; bases unmatched to any gene: 9.